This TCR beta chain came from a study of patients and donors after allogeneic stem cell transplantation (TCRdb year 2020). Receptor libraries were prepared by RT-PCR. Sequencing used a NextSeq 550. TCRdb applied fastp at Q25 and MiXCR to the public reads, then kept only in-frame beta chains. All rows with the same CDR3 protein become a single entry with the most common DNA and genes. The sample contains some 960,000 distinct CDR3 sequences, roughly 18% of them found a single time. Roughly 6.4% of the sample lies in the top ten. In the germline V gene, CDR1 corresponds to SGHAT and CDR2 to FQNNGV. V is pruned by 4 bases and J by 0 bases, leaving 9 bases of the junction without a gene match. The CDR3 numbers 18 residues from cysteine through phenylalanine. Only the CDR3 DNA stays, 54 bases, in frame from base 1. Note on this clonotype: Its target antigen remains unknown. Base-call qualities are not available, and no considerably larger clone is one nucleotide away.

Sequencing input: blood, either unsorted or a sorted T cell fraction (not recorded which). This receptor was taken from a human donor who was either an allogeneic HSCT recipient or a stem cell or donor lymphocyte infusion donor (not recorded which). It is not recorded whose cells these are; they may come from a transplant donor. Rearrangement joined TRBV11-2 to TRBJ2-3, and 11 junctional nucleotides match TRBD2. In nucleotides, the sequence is TGTGCCAGCAGCTCGCCTAGCGGGGGGTCGTACAGCACAGATACGCAGTATTTT. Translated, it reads CASSSPSGGSYSTDTQYF.